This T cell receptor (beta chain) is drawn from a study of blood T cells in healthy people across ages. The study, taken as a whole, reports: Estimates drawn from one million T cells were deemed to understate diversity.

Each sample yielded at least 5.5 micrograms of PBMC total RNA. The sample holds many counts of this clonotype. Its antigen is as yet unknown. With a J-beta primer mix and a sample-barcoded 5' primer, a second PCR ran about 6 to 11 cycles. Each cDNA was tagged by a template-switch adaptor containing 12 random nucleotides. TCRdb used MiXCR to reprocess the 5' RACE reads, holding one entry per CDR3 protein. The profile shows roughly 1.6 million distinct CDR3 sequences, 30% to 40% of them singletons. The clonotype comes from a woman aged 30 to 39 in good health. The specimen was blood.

CDR3 protein: CSVEDRAGYGYTF. CDR3 in DNA: TGCAGCGTTGAAGATCGGGCGGGATATGGCTACACCTTC. The J gene is TRBJ1-2, the V gene TRBV29-1; D is unresolved. Germline loops: CDR1 SQVTM, CDR2 ANQGSEA. The CDR3 covers 13 residues. V lost 0 bases, J lost 5 bases, and 10 bases lay in between.